This TCR beta chain was recovered during a study of blood T cell repertoires in COVID-19. Study context: Sites across the United States, Italy and Spain contributed samples from acute and convalescent COVID-19. From T cells, B-cell-depleted T cells, or PBMCs came the material, which was cDNA or gDNA.

The age range of participants was about 18 to 100 years, with residence in about two dozen US areas. The table came from immunoSEQ multiplex PCR; TCRdb's copy has only in-frame clones and leaves some out. The table shows more than 400,000 clones, with around 90% occurring only once. The source of this sequence is a woman younger than 35 who had recovered from COVID-19. Sample: PBMCs or T cells enriched from blood (not recorded which).

CDR3: CSVSGLDTQYF. DNA for the CDR3: TGCAGCGTCTCAGGGCTGGATACGCAGTATTTT. V gene TRBV29-1 combines with J gene TRBJ2-3; D is perhaps TRBD1 (5 bases). The V gene lost 6 bases and the J gene lost 6 bases, with 10 bases spanning the gap. From germline, CDR1 is SQVTM and CDR2 ANQGSEA. The CDR3 has 11 residues.